The source of this T cell receptor (beta chain) is a study of blood T cell repertoires in COVID-19 (dated by TCRdb to the early 2020s). Background on the whole study: Samples from collaborators originated in the United States, Italy and Spain and spanned both the acute and convalescent phases of COVID-19. The material from the prospective study consisted of cDNA or gDNA derived from T cells, B-cell-depleted T cells, or PBMCs. The repertoires were made available in a free public database intended to serve as a resource for research on the immune response to SARS-CoV-2. Subjects who had been exposed to COVID-19, were actively infected with it, or had recovered from it provided the deeply sampled blood TCRbeta repertoires that made up the dataset. The sample metadata nearly always contained a de-identified subject ID, COVID-19 status, age in years and sex. The samples were drawn from two sources: the first 160 participants of the ongoing ImmuneRACE study, and 950 to 1,500 subjects contributed by 6 global collaborators. Where available, HLA class I and class II types were obtained from metadata supplied by the sample provider rather than from assay-based typing.

At the junction V is shortened by 1 base and J by 0 bases, with 9 bases in between. Including cysteine and phenylalanine, the CDR3 has 16 amino acids. Only CDR3 DNA remains: 48 bases, in frame from the first base. The germline V gene encodes CDR1 SGHTA and CDR2 FQGNSA. A remark on this clone: Its antigen specificity is not known. No base-level quality is on record; no much larger clone is a single base apart.

TCRbeta CDR3 regions were amplified from genomic DNA using the immunoSEQ Assay, a bias-controlled multiplex PCR. On the authors' methods: The number of nucleated cells in each sample was estimated from the amplification of reference gene primers within the assay. To quantify the absolute abundance of each unique TCRbeta CDR3 rearrangement, sequence reads were collapsed and filtered. For each sample, productive Simpson clonality was calculated as the square root of Simpson's diversity index over productive rearrangements. What TCRdb holds here is the immuneACCESS table cut down to in-frame rearrangements. Part of the clones is not present; checked against another copy, under half of the missing clones reflect an unresolved V gene, and the others are unexplained. Clone size and V and J calls were adopted from that table, with D and trimming inferred from the DNA. Recorded for this sample are roughly 6,000 clones; over 70% of them occurred a single time. The ten top clones hold around 16% of the sample.

The full study reports these points: How much clinical and demographic metadata was included differed by source and by participant, and the metadata was provided uncurated.

Each collaborating institution followed its own protocols to collect whole blood in K2EDTA tubes. For TCRbeta analysis, collaborator samples were shipped as frozen whole blood, as isolated PBMCs, or as DNA extracted from either sample type. The receptor chain draws on TRBV7-2 and TRBJ1-4, with the D segment identity uncertain. This clonotype originated in a man in his 60s with acute or convalescent COVID-19. The sample comprised peripheral blood. This receptor carries the CDR3 CASSLGLATTNEKLFF. The DNA sequence is as follows: TGTGCCAGCAGCTTAGGACTTGCTACAACTAATGAAAAACTGTTTTTT.